Sequencing of this TCR beta chain was carried out in a study of cytomegalovirus exposure and HLA in healthy donors. Study conclusions and caveats: Earlier results showed most TCR beta V segments being productive about 87% or about 30% of the time.

The PCR was carried out with 60 Vbeta primers and 13 Jbeta primers. The table came from immunoSEQ multiplex PCR; TCRdb's copy has only in-frame clones and leaves some out. The repertoire table contains about 35,000 clones. As concerns this clone: Its antigen remains unknown.

The CDR3 is 15 amino acids. Germline V gene data show CDR1 as LGHNA and CDR2 as YNFKEQ. With 1 base removed from V and 2 bases from J, the gap between germline ends came to 12 bases. The sequenced sample consisted of PBMCs. This clonotype was sampled from a man aged 35 to 55 in good health and CMV-seronegative. The V and J genes are TRBV4-2 and TRBJ2-7, with D uncertain. The CDR3 region is CASSQALRSTYEQYF. Written as DNA, the CDR3 is TGTGCCAGCAGCCAAGCGCTACGAAGCACCTACGAGCAGTACTTC.